These 25 T cell receptor beta chains originate from one sample sequenced in a study of blood T cell repertoires in COVID-19. Profiling relied on immunoSEQ multiplex PCR, and the TCRdb table lists in-frame clones only, not all of them. Here the sample spans some 140,000 clones, about 70% being singletons. Sequencing used peripheral blood. Receptor source: a man older than 75 with acute or convalescent COVID-19.

The V gene is TRBV7-2, the J gene TRBJ2-1; the D gene is possibly TRBD1 (6 bases). V dropped 5 bases and J dropped 6 bases, with 14 bases sitting between them. The CDR3 extends over 14 amino acids. CDR1 and CDR2 from the germline V gene are SGHTA and FQGNSA. The CDR3 sequence: CASSVLTGFNEQFF. CDR3 coding DNA: TGTGCCAGCAGCGTCCTTACAGGGTTCAATGAGCAGTTCTTC.

V usage is TRBV20-1 and J usage is TRBJ1-1; 8 bases align to TRBD1. This CDR3 has 11 amino acids. From germline, CDR1 is DFQATT and CDR2 SNEGSKA (reference sequence). Here the CDR3 DNA reads TGCAGAGGACAGGGAGGGACTGAAGCTTTCTTT. It yields the protein CRGQGGTEAFF.

The chain joins TRBV7-9 to TRBJ1-2, with D tentatively TRBD1 (5 bases). Germline V lookup: CDR1 SEHNR, CDR2 FQNEAQ (reference sequence). Between the trimmed V and J ends, which lost 4 bases and 3 bases, there was a span of 12 bases. There are 14 residues in the CDR3. CDR3 DNA sequence: TGTGCCAGCAGCTCGGGGACTCGTGACTATGGCTACACCTTC. It codes for CASSSGTRDYGYTF.

This clone occurred once. The chain links TRBV3-1 (or the pseudogene TRBV3-2) to TRBJ1-2; no clear D gene. Germline-derived CDR1 and CDR2 are LGHDT and YNNKEL (reference sequence). CDR3 size: 15 residues. Trimming removed 1 base at V and 1 base at J, with 10 bases between. The CDR3 sequence: CASSQGNGDNYGYTF. The DNA of the CDR3 is TGTGCCAGCAGCCAAGGAAACGGAGATAACTATGGCTACACCTTC.

The chain uses TRBV2 and TRBJ1-1, with D unresolved. Trimming cost V 7 bases and J 3 bases, with 15 bases left between them. The germline V gene has CDR1 SNHLY and CDR2 FYNNEI. This CDR3 contains 14 residues. The CDR3 sequence is CASTLDSRHTEAFF. As DNA, the CDR3 is TGTGCCAGCACCTTAGACTCTCGGCACACTGAAGCTTTCTTT.

The chain joins TRBV10-3 to TRBJ2-3, with TRBD1 as a possible D gene (6 bases). The CDR3 loop spans 18 amino acids. Trimming took 0 bases from V and 7 from J, leaving 23 bases between them. CDR1 and CDR2 (germline): ENHRY, SYGVKD. CDR3 coding DNA: TGTGCCATCAGTGAGTCGTGGGACACCCTCGGGGAAAAAAATACGCAGTATTTT. The encoded protein is CAISESWDTLGEKNTQYF.

The chain links TRBV3-1 (or the pseudogene TRBV3-2) to TRBJ1-2; a possible D gene is TRBD1 (6 bases). Germline V gene sequence: CDR1 LGHDT, CDR2 YNNKEL (reference sequence). This CDR3 spans 15 amino acids. V was shortened by 3 bases and J by 4 bases, with 15 bases between the two germline ends. The CDR3 is CASSHSGGGGYGYTF. CDR3 nucleotides: TGTGCCAGCAGCCACTCGGGGGGGGGCGGCTATGGCTACACCTTC.

The V and J genes are TRBV12-3 or TRBV12-4 and TRBJ1-6; D is perhaps TRBD1 (5 bases). Between the trimmed V and J ends, which lost 6 bases and 5 bases, there was a span of 8 bases. The CDR3 covers 13 residues. The CDR3 loop reads CASRMTDNSPLHF. As DNA, the CDR3 is TGTGCCAGCAGAATGACAGATAATTCACCCCTCCACTTT.

The rearrangement links TRBV6-5 to TRBJ1-3, with D tentatively TRBD1 (5 bases). The germline V gene encodes CDR1 MNHEY and CDR2 SVGAGI. CDR3 length equals 15 residues. V gave up 5 bases and J gave up 4 bases, with 15 bases separating them. The CDR3 bases are TGTGCCAGCAGTATTGACGGGGGGAAAGGAAACACCATATATTTT. Amino acids: CASSIDGGKGNTIYF.

This chain joins TRBV18 and TRBJ1-5; 7 bases map to TRBD1. V gave up 3 bases and J gave up 5 bases; unmatched junction bases: 4. The CDR3 runs 14 residues. Per the germline V gene, CDR1 is KGHSH and CDR2 is LQKENI. The CDR3 DNA reads TGTGCCAGCTCACCCTCGGGACAGTATCAGCCCCAGCATTTT. This gives the protein CASSPSGQYQPQHF. Variable domain in full (rest from reference TRBV18 and TRBJ1-5): NAGVMQNPRHLVRRRGQEARLRCSPMKGHSHVYWYRQLPEEGLKFMVYLQKENIIDESGMPKERFSAEFPKEGPSILRIQQVVRGDSAAYFCASSPSGQYQPQHFGDGTRLSIL.

V is TRBV2 and J is TRBJ1-4, with D tentatively TRBD1 (6 bases). Looked up from germline, CDR1 is SNHLY and CDR2 is FYNNEI. The CDR3 covers 15 residues. V was shortened by 4 bases and J by 3 bases, with 12 bases between the two germline ends. The CDR3: CASSASQGPNEKLFF. The CDR3 DNA follows: TGTGCCAGCAGTGCGTCGCAGGGGCCTAATGAAAAACTGTTTTTT.

The genes are TRBV6-6 and TRBJ2-7, with a tentative D call TRBD1 (6 bases). The V and J ends lost 7 bases and 0 bases respectively, with 19 bases between them. CDR3 size: 16 residues. Per germline, CDR1 MNHNY and CDR2 SVGAGI (reference sequence). The CDR3 DNA is TGTGCCAGCATCCTGGGGACATCCGAAAACTCCTACGAGCAGTACTTC. Residues: CASILGTSENSYEQYF.

This clone was detected a few times. Other DNA sequences in the same sample also yield this CDR3. The rearrangement uses TRBV6-5 and TRBJ1-5, with D uncertain. This CDR3 is 14 amino acids long. Germline V CDR1 and CDR2: MNHEY, SVGAGI. Trimming pared 0 bases from V and 0 bases from J, leaving 3 bases between. CDR3 bases: TGTGCCAGCAGTTACTCGTATAGCAATCAGCCCCAGCATTTT. Translation: CASSYSYSNQPQHF.

The rearrangement links TRBV5-1 to TRBJ1-2, with D perhaps TRBD1 (6 bases). The germline V and J ends were trimmed by 2 bases and 1 base, with 6 bases remaining between them. This CDR3 spans 13 amino acids. In germline, CDR1 is SGHRS, CDR2 YFSETQ. The chain's CDR3 is CASSFRGNYGYTF. Written as DNA, the CDR3 is TGCGCCAGCAGCTTCAGGGGTAACTATGGCTACACCTTC.

The V gene is TRBV24-1, the J gene TRBJ2-1; 9 nucleotides match TRBD1. The CDR3 contains 14 residues. Trimming at V came to 5 bases and at J to 3 bases, leaving 1 base not matched to a gene. Germline loops: CDR1 KGHDR, CDR2 SFDVKD. The CDR3 region is CATSAGQGYNEQFF. The DNA for the CDR3 is TGTGCCACCAGTGCGGGACAGGGCTACAATGAGCAGTTCTTC.

The rearrangement uses TRBV11-2 and TRBJ1-2; 9 positions agree with TRBD1. V was clipped by 6 bases and J by 4 bases; unmatched bases: 9. The CDR3 is 15 residues long. CDR1 and CDR2 (germline): SGHAT, FQNNGV. The CDR3 DNA reads as TGTGCCAGCAGTAAAACAGGGGGCGGGGGCTATGGCTACACCTTC. This gives the protein CASSKTGGGGYGYTF. Complete variable domain (other parts from reference TRBV11-2 and TRBJ1-2): EAGVAQSPRYKIIEKRQSVAFWCNPISGHATLYWYQQILGQGPKLLIQFQNNGVVDDSQLPKDRFSAERLKGVDSTLKIQPAKLEDSAVYLCASSKTGGGGYGYTFGSGTRLTVV.

The table lists this clone with a count of one. The rearrangement joins TRBV5-5 to TRBJ1-4; 8 bases are a match to TRBD1. Looked up from germline, CDR1 is SGHKS and CDR2 is YYEKEE (reference sequence). CDR3 size: 17 residues. V dropped 4 bases and J dropped 0; count of bases not matched to a gene: 8. CDR3 sequence: CASSLFRGQATNEKLFF. The DNA of the CDR3 is TGTGCCAGCAGCCTTTTCAGGGGACAGGCAACTAATGAAAAACTGTTTTTT.

This sequence joins TRBV7-9 and TRBJ1-4; no firm D call. V was shortened by 2 bases and J by 4 bases, with 8 bases between the two germline ends. Germline V gives CDR1 SEHNR, CDR2 FQNEAQ (reference sequence). CDR3 length: 14 residues. CDR3 sequence reads: CASSLRASNEKLFF. The CDR3 DNA sequence: TGTGCCAGCAGCTTAAGAGCTAGTAATGAAAAACTGTTTTTT.

This clone has only a few counts. The V gene is TRBV12-3 or TRBV12-4, the J gene TRBJ2-1; possibly TRBD2 for D (5 bases). This CDR3 is built from 13 residues. Trimming removed 5 bases from V and 14 bases from J, with 19 bases in between. The CDR3 region has the DNA TGTGCCAGCAGTCCCTCCGCCGCTCACGGGGAGTTCTTC. Translation gives CASSPSAAHGEFF.

The genes are TRBV7-8 and TRBJ2-1; no reliable D call. The germline V and J ends were trimmed by 4 bases and 16 bases, with 20 bases remaining between them. Germline assignment: CDR1 SGHVS and CDR2 FQNEAQ. The CDR3 spans 13 residues. The CDR3 region is CASSSTGSLITFF. In DNA form, the CDR3 reads TGTGCCAGCAGCTCGACTGGCTCCCTAATAACCTTCTTC.

The chain uses TRBV7-3 and TRBJ2-2, with D perhaps matching TRBD2 (7 bases). CDR1 and CDR2 from the germline V gene are SGHTA and FQGTGA. This CDR3 has 15 residues. V lost 3 bases to trimming and J lost 7 bases, with 15 bases between them. The CDR3: CASSFPGGLDGELFF. DNA of the CDR3: TGTGCCAGCAGCTTCCCGGGGGGCCTTGACGGGGAGCTGTTTTTT.

This chain joins TRBV7-2 and TRBJ1-3, with 10 bases matching TRBD1. Losses at the gene ends were 4 bases for V and 4 bases for J; bases not matched to a gene: 7. In germline, CDR1 is SGHTA, CDR2 FQGNSA. The CDR3 loop spans 16 amino acids. The CDR3 sequence is CASSSPGQGIGNTIYF. CDR3 DNA: TGTGCCAGCAGCTCACCGGGACAGGGGATCGGAAACACCATATATTTT. Filled out from reference TRBV7-2 and TRBJ1-3, the complete variable domain reads GAGVSQSPSNKVTEKGKDVELRCDPISGHTALYWYRQSLGQGLEFLIYFQGNSAPDKSGLPSDRFSAERTGGSVSTLTIQRTQQEDSAVYLCASSSPGQGIGNTIYFGEGSWLTVV.

This clone occurred once. The chain combines TRBV5-5 with TRBJ1-4; D gene uncertain. The V and J ends lost 0 bases and 7 bases respectively, with 13 bases between them. Germline-derived CDR1 and CDR2 are SGHKS and YYEKEE (reference sequence). The CDR3 runs 15 residues. CDR3 DNA: TGTGCCAGCAGCTTGGACCGGGGATCAAGTGAAAAACTGTTTTTT. Its protein product is CASSLDRGSSEKLFF.

The V and J genes are TRBV9 and TRBJ2-2; 7 positions agree with TRBD2. The CDR3 length is 16 residues. The germline gives CDR1 SGDLS, CDR2 YYNGEE. The junction had 11 bases not matched to a gene; V was cut back by 3 bases and J by 6 bases. The CDR3 DNA reads as TGTGCCAGCAGCGCCGCGGGGGAGGGGAGCCCCGGGGAGCTGTTTTTT. This translates into CASSAAGEGSPGELFF.

The chain combines TRBV7-2 with TRBJ2-7, with 8 bases fitting TRBD1. CDR3 length: 14 residues. The V and J ends lost 4 bases and 6 bases, in that order; junction bases with no gene match: 8. The V gene's germline CDR1 is SGHTA and CDR2 FQGNSA. CDR3 DNA sequence: TGTGCCAGCAGCTCCGGGACAGGTTTGGGCGAGCAGTACTTC. This sequence encodes CASSSGTGLGEQYF.